The 15 T cell receptor beta chains presented below share a single source sample, sequenced in a study of cytomegalovirus exposure and HLA in healthy donors. Amplification used 60 Vbeta primers and 13 Jbeta primers. Sequencing used immunoSEQ multiplex PCR; TCRdb keeps in-frame clones, though not all of them. The data show 85,000 to 130,000 clones, approximately 81% seen once. The specimen sequenced was PBMCs. These receptors originate from a male donor in good health and CMV-seropositive.

V is TRBV11-2 and J is TRBJ2-7, with 9 bases aligning to TRBD2. Trimming at V came to 6 bases and at J to 3 bases, leaving 9 bases not matched to a gene. The CDR3 loop spans 15 amino acids. Germline CDR1 is SGHAT and CDR2 is FQNNGV. The CDR3 nucleotides are TGTGCCAGCAGATCCGGGACTAGCAATAACTACGAGCAGTACTTC. Translating gives CASRSGTSNNYEQYF.

The chain links TRBV10-2 to TRBJ2-7; possible D gene TRBD1, 5 bases. This CDR3 is built from 13 residues. Germline assignment: CDR1 WSHSY and CDR2 SAAADI. V lost 0 bases, J lost 5 bases, and 8 bases lay in between. CDR3 sequence: CASSESGADEQYF. The DNA of the CDR3 is TGCGCCAGCAGTGAGTCAGGGGCGGACGAGCAGTACTTC.

This clone was seen only a few times. V is TRBV30 and J is TRBJ2-5; 8 positions agree with TRBD2. Trimming took 0 bases from V and 5 from J; bases not matched to a gene: 5. This CDR3 comprises 14 residues. Germline CDR1 and CDR2: GTSNPN and SVGIG (reference sequence). CDR3 protein: CAWSVGSGVETQYF. For the CDR3, the DNA is TGTGCCTGGAGTGTGGGTAGCGGGGTCGAGACCCAGTACTTC.

The rearrangement joins TRBV7-8 to TRBJ1-5; TRBD1 agrees at 8 bases. Trimming removed 4 bases from V and 6 bases from J; junction bases left unmatched: 8. CDR1 SGHVS and CDR2 FQNEAQ come from the germline V gene. This CDR3 spans 15 amino acids. CDR3 amino acids: CASSYGQGTGQPQHF. The CDR3 region has the DNA TGTGCCAGCAGCTATGGACAGGGTACGGGTCAGCCCCAGCATTTT.

This clone has a handful of counts. V and J are TRBV5-1 and TRBJ2-5, with 9 positions matching TRBD1. The CDR3 covers 15 residues. The ends lost 4 bases at V and 1 base at J; junction bases unmatched: 5. Germline CDR1 and CDR2: SGHRS and YFSETQ. The CDR3 region is CASSGRDRVQETQYF. The CDR3 DNA reads as TGCGCCAGCAGCGGCCGGGACAGGGTCCAAGAGACCCAGTACTTC.

The genes are TRBV6-1 and TRBJ2-1; perhaps TRBD2 as D (6 bases). Germline V gene sequence: CDR1 MNHNS, CDR2 SASEGT. There are 13 residues in the CDR3. The V end lost 7 bases, the J end lost 9 bases, and 16 bases lay between the germline ends. The CDR3 region is CASMFRGEAEQFF. CDR3 coding DNA: TGTGCCAGCATGTTTCGCGGGGAGGCTGAGCAGTTCTTC.

This chain uses TRBV10-3 with TRBJ2-1, with 10 positions matching TRBD1. Germline V gene sequence: CDR1 ENHRY, CDR2 SYGVKD. The CDR3 extends over 15 amino acids. With 6 bases clipped from V and 6 bases from J, the junction kept 8 bases outside the gene matches. The CDR3 loop reads CAISSRDRGSNEQFF. In DNA, the CDR3 is TGTGCCATCAGCTCCCGGGACAGGGGATCCAATGAGCAGTTCTTC.

This chain joins TRBV30 and TRBJ1-4, with D possibly being TRBD1 (6 bases). V was shortened by 2 bases and J by 7 bases, with 14 bases between the two germline ends. Germline CDR1 and CDR2: GTSNPN and SVGIG (reference sequence). The CDR3 is made up of 14 amino acids. Here the CDR3 DNA reads TGTGCCTGGAGTCGTGGGGACACCCCTGAAAAACTGTTTTTT. Its translation: CAWSRGDTPEKLFF.

This clone has a handful of counts. V usage is TRBV29-1 and J usage is TRBJ1-1; D is ambiguous. Germline lookup yields CDR1 SQVTM and CDR2 ANQGSEA. The CDR3 is made up of 13 amino acids. V lost 4 bases and J lost 3, with 12 bases in between. Here the CDR3 DNA reads TGCAGCGTTGGCGTGGTGTCGTACACTGAAGCTTTCTTT. Translating gives CSVGVVSYTEAFF.

The chain joins TRBV27 to TRBJ2-2; no reliable D call. The germline CDR1 and CDR2 sequences are MNHEY and SMNVEV (reference sequence). Between the trimmed V and J ends, which lost 6 bases and 7 bases, there was a span of 12 bases. There are 13 residues in the CDR3. The CDR3 reads CASRGAQVGELFF. The CDR3 DNA sequence: TGTGCCAGCAGAGGAGCCCAAGTCGGGGAGCTGTTTTTT.

The V gene is TRBV2, the J gene TRBJ1-6; D may be TRBD1 (6 bases). This CDR3 has 14 amino acids. V lost 6 bases and J lost 7, with 13 bases in between. Germline V gene lookup returns CDR1 SNHLY and CDR2 FYNNEI. The CDR3 here is CASSPGGGNSPLHF. The CDR3 coding sequence is TGTGCCAGCAGCCCGGGAGGGGGAAATTCACCCCTCCACTTT.

V and J are TRBV10-3 and TRBJ2-1; TRBD1 matches 11 bases. J was trimmed by 5 bases and V by 7 bases; bases with no gene match: 4. Germline V gene lookup returns CDR1 ENHRY and CDR2 SYGVKD. This CDR3 is 14 amino acids long. The CDR3 region has the DNA TGTGCCATCAAAGGGGACAGGGGGAACAATGAGCAGTTCTTC. This sequence encodes CAIKGDRGNNEQFF.

The chain links TRBV4-1 to TRBJ1-2, with 8 bases aligning to TRBD1. The germline V gene encodes CDR1 MGHRA and CDR2 YSYEKL. The CDR3 is made up of 14 amino acids. V dropped 4 bases and J dropped 3; count of bases not matched to a gene: 4. The CDR3 DNA follows: TGCGCCAGCAGCCCAGACAGGGGAGACTATGGCTACACCTTC. It yields the protein CASSPDRGDYGYTF.

The chain has TRBV4-2 and TRBJ1-6, with D perhaps matching TRBD1 (6 bases). The V and J ends lost 0 bases and 6 bases respectively, with 9 bases between them. The CDR3 length is 15 residues. Germline CDR1 LGHNA, CDR2 YNFKEQ. The CDR3 spells CASSQEWTVNSPLHF. As DNA, the CDR3 is TGTGCCAGCAGCCAAGAGTGGACAGTTAATTCACCCCTCCACTTT.

The V call is TRBV5-8, the J call TRBJ1-2; D possibly corresponds to TRBD1 (6 bases). Trimming shortened V by 0 bases and J by 6 bases, and 15 bases separated the two germline ends. This CDR3 region has 15 residues. Germline CDR1 is SGHTS and CDR2 is YDEGEE. CDR3 sequence reads: CASSLEGVRGHGYTF. The CDR3 region has the DNA TGTGCCAGCAGCTTGGAGGGGGTCAGGGGCCATGGCTACACCTTC.